This T cell receptor (beta chain) derives from a study of T-cell memory formation after mild COVID-19. As for the study in general: Largely donor-specific TCR clusters were found.

5'RACE with constant-segment primers built TCRalpha and TCRbeta cDNA libraries with UMIs. TCRdb re-called the 5' RACE reads through MiXCR, storing one row per CDR3 protein. The sample has some 97,000 distinct CDR3 sequences, 11% seen once; the top ten hold about two fifths. The CDR3 consists of 14 residues. Deletions cut 3 bases from V and 4 bases from J, with 11 bases between. Germline CDR1 SGHKS, CDR2 YYEKEE (reference sequence). As concerns this clonotype: Its cognate antigen is unknown.

General study points: There were some responding clones in pre-infection memory, which suggested that cross-reactive memory had joined. Clones which contracted sat mainly in CM and EM if CD4+, and in EMRA if CD8+.

The V gene is TRBV5-5, the J gene TRBJ2-1; D is perhaps TRBD1 (6 bases). Sample: PBMCs or a T cell subset sorted from them (not recorded which). The receptor was derived from a man younger than 30 who had mild COVID-19 (a few samples of this study predate the infection). Cell type and time point are not known. DNA for the CDR3: TGTGCCAGCAGCTCCCCGGACAGATACAATGAGCAGTTCTTC. It encodes CASSSPDRYNEQFF. Based on the CDR3 plus reference TRBV5-5 and TRBJ2-1, the full variable domain is DAGVTQSPTHLIKTRGQQVTLRCSPISGHKSVSWYQQVLGQGPQFIFQYYEKEERGRGNFPDRFSARQFPNYSSELNVNALLLGDSALYLCASSSPDRYNEQFFGPGTRLTVL.